These 26 T cell receptor beta chains were all obtained from the same sample, sequenced in a study of beta chain features in type 1 diabetes. Study results and limitations: Among patients with Type 1 diabetes, TCRB CDR3s were moderately but significantly shorter in every one of the four CD4+ subsets.

Expressed TCRB transcripts were sequenced after all isolated RNA was converted to cDNA. Method: immunoSEQ multiplex PCR; TCRdb's copy keeps in-frame clones and lacks some. The table lists approximately 360,000 clones, 10% to 15% of them singletons, with around 0.0099% in the top ten. For these receptors, no antigen is known. Sequenced material: naive CD4+ T cells from blood. The receptors derive from a woman younger than 35 with type 1 diabetes.

A few counts support this clone. The chain carries TRBV9 and TRBJ2-5; D is ambiguous. There are 13 residues in the CDR3. Germline lookup yields CDR1 SGDLS and CDR2 YYNGEE. V lost 0 bases and J 2 bases, leaving 5 bases between the germline ends. CDR3 region: CASSVGAQETQYF. CDR3 nucleotides: TGTGCCAGCAGCGTAGGGGCTCAAGAGACCCAGTACTTC.

This clone was recorded a few times. V is TRBV30 and J is TRBJ2-5; TRBD2 matches 12 bases. The CDR3 runs 14 residues. Germline lookup yields CDR1 GTSNPN and CDR2 SVGIG (reference sequence). J lost 5 bases, V lost 5 bases, and 6 bases had no gene match. The CDR3 loop reads CAWRTSGTHETQYF. The CDR3 nucleotides are TGTGCCTGGCGGACTAGCGGGACCCACGAGACCCAGTACTTC.

This sequence joins TRBV27 and TRBJ1-1; 12 nucleotides agree with TRBD1. Trimming took 8 bases from V and 4 from J; bases not matched to a gene: 2. Germline V CDR1 and CDR2: MNHEY, SMNVEV (reference sequence). The CDR3 runs 13 residues. The CDR3: CASGTGGGTEAFF. The CDR3 DNA sequence: TGTGCCAGCGGGACAGGGGGCGGCACTGAAGCTTTCTTT.

This clone was seen a few times. The CDR3, as DNA: TGCGCCAGCAGCCATGGGACAGGGGGCCCGATGGGCTATGGCTACACCTTC. Translating gives CASSHGTGGPMGYGYTF. This chain links TRBV5-1 with TRBJ1-2; TRBD1 matches 12 bases. CDR1 is SGHRS and CDR2 is YFSETQ in the germline V gene. Unmatched junction bases numbered 11, after V lost 4 bases and J lost 4 bases. The length of the CDR3 is 17 residues.

This clone was picked up a small number of times. The chain has TRBV9 and TRBJ2-5, with D perhaps matching TRBD2 (7 bases). The V gene's germline CDR1 is SGDLS and CDR2 YYNGEE. The CDR3 consists of 15 residues. V was cut by 7 bases and J by 5 bases, with 21 bases left in between. This chain's CDR3 is CASSRSGGLKETQYF. As DNA, the CDR3 is TGTGCCAGCTCCCGTTCCGGGGGGCTGAAGGAGACCCAGTACTTC. Looking up the rest from reference TRBV9 and TRBJ2-5 gives the full variable domain: DSGVTQTPKHLITATGQRVTLRCSPRSGDLSVYWYQQSLDQGLQFLIQYYNGEERAKGNILERFSAQQFPDLHSELNLSSLELGDSALYFCASSRSGGLKETQYFGPGTRLLVL.

This clone was seen a few times. Distinct nucleotide sequences in the sample also encode this CDR3. J is TRBJ2-6 and V is TRBV5-1; tentatively, D is TRBD1 (6 bases). CDR3 size: 15 residues. Germline V gene lookup returns CDR1 SGHRS and CDR2 YFSETQ. V lost 4 bases and J 0 bases, leaving 8 bases between the germline ends. The CDR3 coding sequence is TGCGCCAGCAGCCTGGGGGCCTCTGGGGCCAACGTCCTGACTTTC. Its translation: CASSLGASGANVLTF.

The rearrangement links TRBV11-2 to TRBJ2-7; D unclear. Germline CDR1 SGHAT, CDR2 FQNNGV. V lost 3 bases and J lost 2, with 14 bases in between. This CDR3 has 15 amino acids. The CDR3 here is CASSFLPTVTYEQYF. CDR3 DNA sequence: TGTGCCAGCAGCTTCCTCCCTACCGTAACCTACGAGCAGTACTTC. The whole variable domain, filled in from reference TRBV11-2 and TRBJ2-7, reads EAGVAQSPRYKIIEKRQSVAFWCNPISGHATLYWYQQILGQGPKLLIQFQNNGVVDDSQLPKDRFSAERLKGVDSTLKIQPAKLEDSAVYLCASSFLPTVTYEQYFGPGTRLTVT.

This clone occurred a few times. This chain joins TRBV15 and TRBJ2-3; 9 bases match TRBD2. Per germline, CDR1 LNHNV and CDR2 YYDKDF (reference sequence). J lost 6 bases, V lost 0 bases, and 7 bases had no gene match. CDR3 size: 16 residues. The CDR3 nucleotides read TGTGCCACCAGCAGAGATCGGGCGGGGGGGTCGGATACGCAGTATTTT. Encoded protein: CATSRDRAGGSDTQYF.

This clone was found a few times. The J gene is TRBJ1-1, the V gene TRBV5-1; the D is unclear. V lost 4 bases and J 4 bases, leaving 8 bases between the germline ends. The CDR3 contains 12 residues. Germline V gene sequence: CDR1 SGHRS, CDR2 YFSETQ. This chain's CDR3 is CASSGDGTEAFF. CDR3 sequence (DNA): TGCGCCAGCAGCGGAGATGGCACTGAAGCTTTCTTT.

The CDR3 sequence is CASSQELAGNSYEQYF. CDR3 bases: TGTGCCAGCAGCCAAGAACTAGCGGGGAACTCCTACGAGCAGTACTTC. The chain combines TRBV4-2 with TRBJ2-7; TRBD2 agrees at 10 bases. The CDR3 has 16 residues. The germline V gene has CDR1 LGHNA and CDR2 YNFKEQ. Trimming at V came to 0 bases and at J to 0 bases, leaving 2 bases not matched to a gene.

This clone has more than one count but fewer than ten. The V gene is TRBV30, the J gene TRBJ1-5; D call uncertain. CDR1 is GTSNPN, CDR2 SVGIG, per germline (reference sequence). V was shortened by 5 bases and J by 2 bases, with 10 bases between the two germline ends. The length of the CDR3 is 13 residues. CDR3 amino acids: CAWGKRGNQPQHF. In DNA form, the CDR3 reads TGTGCCTGGGGGAAGAGGGGCAATCAGCCCCAGCATTTT.

The chain combines TRBV12-5 with TRBJ2-2; 8 nucleotides align to TRBD2. Trimming removed 4 bases from V and 1 base from J; junction bases left unmatched: 5. Germline V gene sequence: CDR1 LGHNT, CDR2 FRNRAP. The CDR3 spans 16 residues. The CDR3 sequence: CASGSVAGLNTGELFF. The DNA for the CDR3 is TGTGCTAGTGGTTCGGTAGCGGGACTGAACACCGGGGAGCTGTTTTTT.

This clone was detected a few times. The chain recombines TRBV18 with TRBJ1-5; D call uncertain. There are 13 residues in the CDR3. Germline-derived CDR1 and CDR2 are KGHSH and LQKENI. V lost 4 bases to trimming and J lost 5 bases, with 9 bases between them. This CDR3 is CASSRGGDQPQHF. CDR3 DNA sequence: TGTGCCAGCTCACGGGGAGGCGATCAGCCCCAGCATTTT.

V gene TRBV5-1 combines with J gene TRBJ2-2; the D is unclear. V was shortened by 1 base and J by 0 bases, with 13 bases between the two germline ends. The CDR3 sequence is 17 residues long. Per the germline V gene, CDR1 is SGHRS and CDR2 is YFSETQ. The CDR3 nucleotides read TGCGCCAGCAGCTTGTTTAAACCAGTAACGAACACCGGGGAGCTGTTTTTT. Amino acid sequence: CASSLFKPVTNTGELFF.

This clone was detected a few times. V is TRBV9 and J is TRBJ2-1; D remains ambiguous. The CDR3 is 17 amino acids. Germline values: CDR1 SGDLS, CDR2 YYNGEE. Trimming stripped 3 bases from V and 0 bases from J, with 16 bases between. CDR3 DNA sequence: TGTGCCAGCAGCGATAAGAGGTCCTTGAGCTCCTACAATGAGCAGTTCTTC. Translating gives CASSDKRSLSSYNEQFF.

The V gene is TRBV5-6, the J gene TRBJ2-7, with TRBD1 matching over 11 bases. CDR1 is SGHDT, CDR2 YYEEEE, per germline. V trimming: 4 bases; J trimming: 6 bases; junction bases outside the gene matches: 6. The CDR3 is 14 residues long. The CDR3 spells CASSRRTGGFEQYF. In DNA, the CDR3 is TGTGCCAGCAGCCGCCGGACAGGGGGCTTCGAGCAGTACTTC.

This rearrangement joins TRBV4-3 to TRBJ2-1, with TRBD1 matching over 7 bases. Germline CDR1 and CDR2: LGHNA and YSLEER. The CDR3 length is 16 residues. V trimming: 5 bases; J trimming: 0 bases; junction bases outside the gene matches: 7. CDR3 residues: CASSISRGNSYNEQFF. The CDR3 DNA follows: TGCGCCAGCAGCATCAGCAGGGGGAACTCCTACAATGAGCAGTTCTTC.

The chain joins TRBV10-3 to TRBJ1-1; 7 bases line up with TRBD1. CDR3 length equals 13 residues. With V trimmed by 7 bases and J by 4 bases, 6 bases remained unmatched. From germline, CDR1 is ENHRY and CDR2 SYGVKD. CDR3 sequence (DNA): TGTGCCATCACAACAGGGGATAGCACTGAAGCTTTCTTT. This sequence encodes CAITTGDSTEAFF.

This rearrangement joins TRBV7-8 to TRBJ2-1; tentatively, D is TRBD2 (6 bases). Germline V CDR1 and CDR2: SGHVS, FQNEAQ. Between the trimmed V and J ends, which lost 7 bases and 5 bases, there was a span of 21 bases. This CDR3 region has 16 residues. The CDR3 region has the DNA TGTGCCAGCACCCCCCTCAGGTCGGGACTCAACAATGAGCAGTTCTTC. Its protein product is CASTPLRSGLNNEQFF.

The chain uses TRBV12-5 and TRBJ2-5; maybe TRBD1 (6 bases). CDR1 is LGHNT and CDR2 is FRNRAP in the germline V gene. The CDR3 sequence is 12 residues long. V was trimmed by 4 bases and J by 4 bases, leaving 7 bases between them. CDR3 nucleotides: TGTGCTAGTGGTTCAGGGGTAGAGACCCAGTACTTC. This sequence encodes CASGSGVETQYF.

This clone was seen a handful of times. The chain carries TRBV18 and TRBJ2-1; D unclear. The CDR3 runs 11 residues. V lost 6 bases, J lost 5 bases, and 5 bases lay in between. Germline V gene lookup returns CDR1 KGHSH and CDR2 LQKENI. The CDR3, as DNA: TGTGCCAGCTCCCTAGACAATGAGCAGTTCTTC. The encoded protein is CASSLDNEQFF.

The chain joins TRBV10-3 to TRBJ2-1, with D unresolved. The CDR3 loop spans 14 amino acids. The germline V gene encodes CDR1 ENHRY and CDR2 SYGVKD. V gave up 0 bases and J gave up 10 bases, with 13 bases separating them. The CDR3 reads CAISESVSAEEQFF. Written as DNA, the CDR3 is TGTGCCATCAGTGAGTCAGTATCTGCTGAGGAGCAGTTCTTC.

The V gene is TRBV30, the J gene TRBJ1-4; TRBD1 aligns across 10 bases. The CDR3 is made up of 14 amino acids. Losses at the gene ends were 3 bases for V and 10 bases for J; bases not matched to a gene: 8. Per the germline V gene, CDR1 is GTSNPN and CDR2 is SVGIG (reference sequence). The CDR3 nucleotides read TGTGCCTGGAGAGTCGGGACAGGGGATGCAAAACTGTTTTTT. Translation gives CAWRVGTGDAKLFF.

This clone was detected only a few times. This rearrangement joins TRBV28 to TRBJ2-7, with 7 bases matching TRBD1. Trimming cost V 6 bases and J 4 bases; bases outside gene matches: 9. CDR3 length equals 14 residues. Germline CDR1 and CDR2: MDHEN and SYDVKM. CDR3 DNA: TGTGCCAGCAGGGATTCCGGGACAGTGTACGAGCAGTACTTC. Translation: CASRDSGTVYEQYF.

The chain uses TRBV4-1 and TRBJ1-1; D is unresolved. The CDR3 runs to 14 residues. V gave up 1 base and J gave up 2 bases, with 8 bases separating them. Germline values: CDR1 MGHRA, CDR2 YSYEKL. The DNA of the CDR3 is TGCGCCAGCAGCCAAGCAACAGTCAACACTGAAGCTTTCTTT. Translation: CASSQATVNTEAFF.

The V call is TRBV4-3, the J call TRBJ2-2; maybe TRBD1 (5 bases). The CDR3 length is 16 residues. Between the trimmed V and J ends, which lost 0 bases and 0 bases, there was a span of 8 bases. Germline V lookup: CDR1 LGHNA, CDR2 YSLEER. CDR3 nucleotides: TGCGCCAGCAGCCAAGAGCAGGGATCGAACACCGGGGAGCTGTTTTTT. Translating gives CASSQEQGSNTGELFF.